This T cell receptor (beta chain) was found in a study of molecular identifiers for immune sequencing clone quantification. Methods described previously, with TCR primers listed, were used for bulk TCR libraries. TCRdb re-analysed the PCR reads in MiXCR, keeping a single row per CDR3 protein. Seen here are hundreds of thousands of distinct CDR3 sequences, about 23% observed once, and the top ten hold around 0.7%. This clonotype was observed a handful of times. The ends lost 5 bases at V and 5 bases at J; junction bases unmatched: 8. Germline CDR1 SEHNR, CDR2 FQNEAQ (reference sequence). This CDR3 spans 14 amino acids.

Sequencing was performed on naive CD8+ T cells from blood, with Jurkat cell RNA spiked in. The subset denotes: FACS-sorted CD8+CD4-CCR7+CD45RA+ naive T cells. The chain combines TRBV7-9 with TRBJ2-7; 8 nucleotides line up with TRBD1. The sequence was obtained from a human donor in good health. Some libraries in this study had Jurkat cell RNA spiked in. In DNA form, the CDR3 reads TGTGCCAGCAGCCTACGACAGGGGATCCACGAGCAGTACTTC. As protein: CASSLRQGIHEQYF.